A selection of T cell receptor beta chains follows, all from one sample in a study of radiation and T cells in renal cell carcinoma. Repertoires were generated with immunoSEQ multiplex PCR, while TCRdb's copy carries only in-frame clones and drops some. The repertoire holds around 16,000 clones, with 45% to 65% as singletons. This specimen was tumor tissue, taken from a patient whose treatment was nephrectomy without radiotherapy. The receptors originated from a man in his forties with renal cell carcinoma. Both conserved end residues are part of each CDR3. The D gene is left open where the match is weak. The size of a clone is reported for some rows only, either as once, few or many, or as a class for expanded clones.

.	16	TRBV18	TRBJ1-1	.	TGTGCCAGCTCACCACCCCTAACGCCGATGAACACTGAAGCTTTCTTT	CASSPPLTPMNTEAFF
few	19	TRBV19	TRBJ1-2	.	TGTGCCAGTAGTATAGATCTAGAGAGGGGAAGGGGCGGAATCTATGGCTACACCTTC	CASSIDLERGRGGIYGYTF
.	12	TRBV30	TRBJ2-5	.	TGTGCCTGGAATCGGGACCAAGAGACCCAGTACTTC	CAWNRDQETQYF
few	13	TRBV6-5	TRBJ1-2	TRBD1	TGTGCCAGCACCCCCAGGGGGGGGAGCGGCTACACCTTC	CASTPRGGSGYTF
.	14	TRBV9	TRBJ1-2	.	TGTGCCAGCAGCGGAGACATCCCCTACTATGGCTACACCTTC	CASSGDIPYYGYTF
.	14	TRBV19	TRBJ1-1	.	TGTGCCAGTAGTATAGATGAGACACGACCGCTGGTTTTCTTT	CASSIDETRPLVFF
.	15	TRBV27	TRBJ1-1	.	TGTGCCAGCAGTTCTCAGGGGCGGTCGAACACTGAAGCTTTCTTT	CASSSQGRSNTEAFF
.	12	TRBV5-1	TRBJ1-2	TRBD1	TGTGCCAGCAGTTACCGACAGGGGGACTACACCTTC	CASSYRQGDYTF
few	16	TRBV5-6	TRBJ2-1	TRBD2	TGTGCCAGCAGCCCACTACGGACTAGCGGGGGGAATGAGCAGTTCTTC	CASSPLRTSGGNEQFF
.	14	TRBV5-1	TRBJ1-2	TRBD1	TGCGCCAGCAGCTCGGGACAGGGGGCTCTAGGCTACACCTTC	CASSSGQGALGYTF
.	13	TRBV30	TRBJ2-5	.	TGTGCCTGGTTAACAGGGAGCCAAGAGACCCAGTACTTC	CAWLTGSQETQYF
medium-sized	15	TRBV19	TRBJ2-7	.	TGTGCCAGTAGTCACCAAGTATTGGTTCCGAGCGAGCAGTACTTC	CASSHQVLVPSEQYF
.	15	TRBV7-6	TRBJ1-6	.	TGTGCCAGCAGGGAAGTCTCGAACAACAATTCACCCCTCCACTTT	CASREVSNNNSPLHF
.	14	TRBV7-3	TRBJ2-5	.	TGTGCCAGCAGCTCTGGGGGCAGGGTAGAGACCCAGTACTTC	CASSSGGRVETQYF
once	16	TRBV4-1	TRBJ1-6	.	TGCGCCAGCAGCCAAGGGGGAGCCTCCTATAATTCACCCCTCCACTTT	CASSQGGASYNSPLHF
.	15	TRBV7-9	TRBJ2-1	TRBD2	TGTGCCAGCAGCTCAGCGGGGGGGTTCTACAATGAGCAGTTCTTC	CASSSAGGFYNEQFF
.	13	TRBV6-1	TRBJ1-2	.	TGTGCCAGCAGTGAGGAGGATTTCTATGGCTACACCTTC	CASSEEDFYGYTF
.	14	TRBV18	TRBJ1-4	.	TGTGCCAGCTCACCACCGTTAGGGAGTGAAAAACTGTTTTTT	CASSPPLGSEKLFF
few	10	TRBV29-1	TRBJ1-2	.	TGCAGCGCTTTAGAGAATGGCTACACCTTC	CSALENGYTF
few	17	TRBV14	TRBJ2-3	TRBD1	TGTGCCAGCAGCCAAAGAACAGGGGTTTCATTCGCAGATACGCAGTATTTT	CASSQRTGVSFADTQYF
.	15	TRBV19	TRBJ1-1	.	TGTGCCAGTAGTATCTCTGGGGGCTTGAACACTGAAGCTTTCTTT	CASSISGGLNTEAFF
.	14	TRBV6-1	TRBJ1-2	TRBD1	TGTGCCAGCAGTCGGGACAGTCACCCCTATGGCTACACCTTC	CASSRDSHPYGYTF